A selection of T cell receptor beta chains follows, all from one sample in a study of T cell responses to AZD1222 COVID-19 vaccine. Here immunoSEQ multiplex PCR was the method, and the copy in TCRdb shows in-frame clones only, minus some. The sample contains 89,000 or so clones, approximately 86% of which appear only once. The source material was peripheral blood, sampled 28 days after the second AZD1222 dose. The receptors were sampled from an adult who received the AZD1222 COVID-19 vaccine. Both conserved end residues are part of each CDR3. The order of the fields is clone size, J gene, D gene, V gene, CDR3 protein, CDR3 DNA. The D gene is left open where the match is weak. Not every row has a clone size; where given, it reads once, few, many or a size class.

>NA|TRBJ1-1|TRBD1|TRBV28
CASSSGQGGTEAFF
TGTGCCAGCAGCTCGGGACAGGGCGGCACTGAAGCTTTCTTT
>NA|TRBJ1-2|NA|TRBV23-1
CASPPPDRYGYTF
TGCGCCAGCCCCCCGCCCGACAGATATGGCTACACCTTC
>NA|TRBJ2-7|NA|TRBV3-1/TRBV3-2
CASSQDPLGTYEQYF
TGTGCCAGCAGCCAAGATCCTCTTGGGACCTACGAGCAGTACTTC
>NA|TRBJ2-3|TRBD2|TRBV11-2
CASSPGGTSGGRGF
TGTGCCAGCAGCCCCGGCGGGACTAGCGGGGGTCGAGGGTTT
>NA|TRBJ1-5|NA|TRBV10-2
CASSEPGWEPQHF
TGCGCCAGCAGTGAGCCAGGTTGGGAGCCCCAGCATTTT
>NA|TRBJ2-5|NA|TRBV30
CAWRTGTRIPQYF
TGTGCCTGGAGGACCGGGACCCGGATTCCCCAGTACTTC
>NA|TRBJ2-7|TRBD1|TRBV28
CASSLSGGPSYEQYF
TGTGCCAGCAGTCTTTCAGGGGGCCCCTCCTACGAGCAGTACTTC
>NA|TRBJ2-5|NA|TRBV5-4
CASSPGGLDQETQYF
TGTGCCAGCAGCCCGGGTGGGCTGGATCAAGAGACCCAGTACTTC
>NA|TRBJ1-5|NA|TRBV19
CASRERGGSVNQPQHF
TGTGCCAGTAGGGAACGGGGGGGGTCGGTCAATCAGCCCCAGCATTTT
>few|TRBJ2-3|TRBD2|TRBV9
CASSQSGGSVTDTQYF
TGTGCCAGCAGCCAATCCGGCGGGAGCGTCACAGATACGCAGTATTTT
>NA|TRBJ1-2|NA|TRBV19
CAILHGYTF
TGTGCCATTCTTCATGGCTACACCTTC
>NA|TRBJ1-5|TRBD1|TRBV4-1
CASSQGQGSRGQPQHF
TGCGCCAGCAGCCAAGGACAGGGCTCACGAGGTCAGCCCCAGCATTTT
>NA|TRBJ2-7|NA|TRBV11-2
CASSLAGTLAYEQYF
TGTGCCAGCAGCTTGGCCGGGACTCTAGCCTACGAGCAGTACTTC
>NA|TRBJ1-5|NA|TRBV19
CASSIQRDNNQPQHF
TGTGCCAGTAGTATTCAGAGGGACAACAATCAGCCCCAGCATTTT
>NA|TRBJ1-5|NA|TRBV6-2/TRBV6-3
CASSYSSGLGLNQPQHF
TGTGCCAGCAGTTACTCGTCAGGATTAGGGCTTAATCAGCCCCAGCATTTT
>NA|TRBJ2-5|NA|TRBV19
CASSPVLNSAAQYF
TGTGCCAGTAGTCCGGTTTTAAATAGTGCGGCCCAGTACTTC
>NA|TRBJ1-2|NA|TRBV5-5
CASSLGLHPYGYTF
TGTGCCAGCAGCTTGGGGCTACATCCCTATGGCTACACCTTC
>NA|TRBJ2-7|NA|TRBV6-2/TRBV6-3
CASSYRTGGDEQYF
TGTGCCAGCAGTTATCGGACTGGAGGCGACGAGCAGTACTTC
>NA|TRBJ1-1|NA|TRBV6-1
CASSGRRANTNTEAFF
TGTGCCAGCAGTGGCAGACGGGCCAATACGAACACTGAAGCTTTCTTT
>NA|TRBJ1-2|NA|TRBV7-9
CASSPGGVQVSSYGYTF
TGTGCCAGCAGCCCGGGTGGGGTACAGGTTTCGAGCTATGGCTACACCTTC
>NA|TRBJ1-3|NA|TRBV28
CASRLAGVGNTIYF
TGTGCCAGCAGATTGGCGGGAGTTGGAAACACCATATATTTT
>NA|TRBJ1-1|NA|TRBV15
CATSRAGGLTEAFF
TGTGCCACCAGCAGAGCGGGGGGCCTGACTGAAGCTTTCTTT
>NA|TRBJ2-1|NA|TRBV5-6
CASSQGYEQFF
TGTGCCAGCAGCCAGGGCTATGAGCAGTTCTTC
>NA|TRBJ2-5|NA|TRBV6-2/TRBV6-3
CASSLGLRSLTQETQYF
TGTGCCAGCAGTTTGGGCCTGAGGTCTCTCACGCAAGAGACCCAGTACTTC
>NA|TRBJ1-4|NA|TRBV3-1/TRBV3-2
CASSRRSSSGLFF
TGTGCCAGCAGCCGGCGTTCTTCCTCTGGACTGTTTTTT
>once|TRBJ2-1|NA|TRBV3-1/TRBV3-2
CASSQEYAVSSYNEQFF
TGTGCCAGCAGCCAAGAATACGCTGTGAGCTCCTACAATGAGCAGTTCTTC
>NA|TRBJ1-3|NA|TRBV4-3
CASSHTGGGAYGNTIYF
TGCGCCAGCAGCCACACGGGGGGGGGCGCGTATGGAAACACCATATATTTT
>NA|TRBJ1-1|TRBD1|TRBV30
CAWSQGQVFRNTEAFF
TGTGCCTGGAGTCAAGGACAGGTTTTTAGGAACACTGAAGCTTTCTTT
>once|TRBJ1-2|NA|TRBV28
CASRGVGRGYTF
TGTGCCAGCAGAGGGGTGGGGCGTGGCTACACCTTC
>NA|TRBJ2-7|NA|TRBV5-1
CASSLGTSSYEQYF
TGCGCCAGCAGCTTGGGTACGAGCTCCTACGAGCAGTACTTC
>NA|TRBJ2-3|TRBD2|TRBV3-1/TRBV3-2
CASSQYLGTTGDTQYF
TGTGCCAGCAGCCAGTATCTAGGGACTACGGGGGATACGCAGTATTTT
>NA|TRBJ1-2|NA|TRBV10-3
CAISENPRDFLYGYTF
TGTGCCATCAGTGAGAATCCTCGGGACTTCCTCTATGGCTACACCTTC
>NA|TRBJ1-5|NA|TRBV2
CARGATKNNQPQHF
TGTGCCAGAGGTGCAACGAAGAACAATCAGCCCCAGCATTTT
>few|TRBJ2-3|NA|TRBV5-1
CASSPAMGGRDTQYF
TGCGCCAGCAGCCCTGCTATGGGGGGTCGAGATACGCAGTATTTT
>NA|TRBJ1-1|NA|TRBV6-5
CASSYRINTEAFF
TGTGCCAGCAGTTACCGTATTAACACTGAAGCTTTCTTT
>NA|TRBJ1-6|NA|TRBV7-9
CASSLTGSYNSPLHF
TGTGCCAGCAGCTTGACGGGCTCCTATAATTCACCCCTCCACTTT
>NA|TRBJ2-5|TRBD1|TRBV7-9
CASSSRQGGIQETQYF
TGTGCCAGCAGCTCTCGACAGGGTGGGATCCAAGAGACCCAGTACTTC
>NA|TRBJ1-1|NA|TRBV5-4
CASSTDMNTEAFF
TGTGCCAGCAGCACCGATATGAACACTGAAGCTTTCTTT
>NA|TRBJ2-7|TRBD2|TRBV27
CASSLWGGDEQYF
TGTGCCAGCAGTTTATGGGGAGGGGACGAGCAGTACTTC
>NA|TRBJ2-1|TRBD2|TRBV7-3
CASSHGTSGRAGDRNEQFF
TGTGCCAGCAGCCATGGAACTAGCGGGAGGGCCGGGGACCGAAATGAGCAGTTCTTC
>NA|TRBJ1-6|NA|TRBV2
CASRGAGGGNSPLHF
TGTGCCAGCCGTGGAGCGGGGGGAGGGAATTCACCCCTCCACTTT
>NA|TRBJ2-5|NA|TRBV2
CASSGGETQYF
TGTGCCAGCAGTGGTGGGGAGACCCAGTACTTC